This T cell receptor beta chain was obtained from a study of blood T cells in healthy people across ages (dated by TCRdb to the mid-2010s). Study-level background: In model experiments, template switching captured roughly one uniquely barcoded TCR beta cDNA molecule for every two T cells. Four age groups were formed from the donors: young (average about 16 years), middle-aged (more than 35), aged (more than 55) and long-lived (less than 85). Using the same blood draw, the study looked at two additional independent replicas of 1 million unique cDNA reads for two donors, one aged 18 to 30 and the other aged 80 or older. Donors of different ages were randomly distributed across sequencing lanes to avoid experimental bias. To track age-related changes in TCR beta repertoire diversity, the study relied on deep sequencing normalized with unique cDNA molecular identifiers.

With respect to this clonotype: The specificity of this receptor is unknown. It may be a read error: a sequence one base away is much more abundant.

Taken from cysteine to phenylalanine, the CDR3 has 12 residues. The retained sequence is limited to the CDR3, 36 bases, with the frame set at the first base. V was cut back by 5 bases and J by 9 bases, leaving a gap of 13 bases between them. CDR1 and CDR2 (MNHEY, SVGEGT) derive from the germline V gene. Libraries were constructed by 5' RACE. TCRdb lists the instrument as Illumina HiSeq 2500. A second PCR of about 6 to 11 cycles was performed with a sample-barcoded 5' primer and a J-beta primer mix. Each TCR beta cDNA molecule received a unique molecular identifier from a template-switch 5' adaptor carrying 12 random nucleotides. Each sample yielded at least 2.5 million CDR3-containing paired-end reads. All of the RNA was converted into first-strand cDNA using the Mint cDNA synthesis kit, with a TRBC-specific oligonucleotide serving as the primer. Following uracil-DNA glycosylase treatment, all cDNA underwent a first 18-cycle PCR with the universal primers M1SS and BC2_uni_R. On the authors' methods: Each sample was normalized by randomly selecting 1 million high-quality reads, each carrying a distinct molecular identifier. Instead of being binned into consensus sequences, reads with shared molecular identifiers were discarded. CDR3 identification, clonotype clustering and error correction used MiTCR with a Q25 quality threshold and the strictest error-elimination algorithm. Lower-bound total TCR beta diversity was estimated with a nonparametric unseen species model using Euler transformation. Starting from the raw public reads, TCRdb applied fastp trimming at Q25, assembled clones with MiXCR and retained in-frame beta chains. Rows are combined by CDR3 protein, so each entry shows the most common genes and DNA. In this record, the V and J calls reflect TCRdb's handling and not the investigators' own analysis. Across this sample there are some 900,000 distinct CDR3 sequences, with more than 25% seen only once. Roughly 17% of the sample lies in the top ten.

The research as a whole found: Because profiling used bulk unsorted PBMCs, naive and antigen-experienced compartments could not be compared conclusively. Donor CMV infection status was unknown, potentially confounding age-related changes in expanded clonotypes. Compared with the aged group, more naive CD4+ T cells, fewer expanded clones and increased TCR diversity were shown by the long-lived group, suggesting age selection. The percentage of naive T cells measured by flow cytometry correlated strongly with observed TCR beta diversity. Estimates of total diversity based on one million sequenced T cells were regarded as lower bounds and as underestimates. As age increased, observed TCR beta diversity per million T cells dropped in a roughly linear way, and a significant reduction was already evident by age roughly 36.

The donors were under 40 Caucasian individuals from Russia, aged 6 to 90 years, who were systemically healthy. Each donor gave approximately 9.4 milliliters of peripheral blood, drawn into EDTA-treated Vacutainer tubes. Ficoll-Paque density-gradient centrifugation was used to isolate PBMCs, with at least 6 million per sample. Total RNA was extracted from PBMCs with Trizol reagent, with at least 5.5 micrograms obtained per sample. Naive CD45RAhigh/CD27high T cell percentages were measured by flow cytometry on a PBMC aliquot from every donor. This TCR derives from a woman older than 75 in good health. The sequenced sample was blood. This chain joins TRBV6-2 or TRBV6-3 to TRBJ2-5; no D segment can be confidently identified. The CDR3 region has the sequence CASSPRVSPQYF. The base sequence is TGTGCCAGCAGTCCACGAGTTAGCCCCCAGTACTTC.